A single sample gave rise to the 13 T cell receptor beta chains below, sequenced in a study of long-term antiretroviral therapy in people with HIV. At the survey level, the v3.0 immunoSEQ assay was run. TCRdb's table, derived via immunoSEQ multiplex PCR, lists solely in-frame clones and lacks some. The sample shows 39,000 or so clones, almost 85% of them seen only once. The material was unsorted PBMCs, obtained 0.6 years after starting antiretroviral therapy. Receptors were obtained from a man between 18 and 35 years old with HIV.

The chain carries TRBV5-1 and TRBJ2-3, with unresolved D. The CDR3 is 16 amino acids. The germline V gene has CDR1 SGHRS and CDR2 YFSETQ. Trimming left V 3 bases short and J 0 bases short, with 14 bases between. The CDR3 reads CASSSPETSSTDTQYF. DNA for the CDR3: TGCGCCAGCAGCTCCCCCGAGACATCGAGCACAGATACGCAGTATTTT.

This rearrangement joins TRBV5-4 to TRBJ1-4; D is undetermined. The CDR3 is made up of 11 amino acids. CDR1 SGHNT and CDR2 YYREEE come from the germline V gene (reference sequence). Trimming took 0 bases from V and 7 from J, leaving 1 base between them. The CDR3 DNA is TGTGCCAGCAGCTTGGGTGAAAAACTGTTTTTT. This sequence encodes CASSLGEKLFF. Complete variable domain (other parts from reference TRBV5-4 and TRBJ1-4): ETGVTQSPTHLIKTRGQQVTLRCSSQSGHNTVSWYQQALGQGPQFIFQYYREEENGRGNFPPRFSGLQFPNYSSELNVNALELDDSALYLCASSLGEKLFFGSGTQLSVL.

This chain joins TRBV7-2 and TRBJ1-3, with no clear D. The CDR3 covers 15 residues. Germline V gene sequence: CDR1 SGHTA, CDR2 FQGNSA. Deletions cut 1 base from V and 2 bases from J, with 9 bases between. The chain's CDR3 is CASSLEGGTGNTIYF. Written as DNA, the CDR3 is TGTGCCAGCAGCTTAGAGGGTGGTACTGGAAACACCATATATTTT.

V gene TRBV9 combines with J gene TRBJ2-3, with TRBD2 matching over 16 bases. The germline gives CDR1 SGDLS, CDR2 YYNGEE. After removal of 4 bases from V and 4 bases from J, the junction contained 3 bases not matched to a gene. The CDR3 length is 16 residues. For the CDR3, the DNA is TGTGCCAGCAGCCTCGGGACTAGCGGGAGGGCAGATACGCAGTATTTT. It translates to CASSLGTSGRADTQYF.

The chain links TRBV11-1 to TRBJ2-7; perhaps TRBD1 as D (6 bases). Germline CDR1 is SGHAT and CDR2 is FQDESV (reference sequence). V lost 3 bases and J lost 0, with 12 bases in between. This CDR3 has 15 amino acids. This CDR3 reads CASSFSPGDSYEQYF. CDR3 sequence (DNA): TGTGCCAGCAGCTTCTCGCCAGGGGACTCCTACGAGCAGTACTTC.

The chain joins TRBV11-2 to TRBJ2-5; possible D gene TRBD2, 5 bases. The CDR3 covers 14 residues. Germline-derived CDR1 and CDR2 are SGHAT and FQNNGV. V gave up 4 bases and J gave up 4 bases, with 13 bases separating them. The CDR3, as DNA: TGTGCCAGCAGCTCGTTGGTAGCGCGAGAGACCCAGTACTTC. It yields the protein CASSSLVARETQYF.

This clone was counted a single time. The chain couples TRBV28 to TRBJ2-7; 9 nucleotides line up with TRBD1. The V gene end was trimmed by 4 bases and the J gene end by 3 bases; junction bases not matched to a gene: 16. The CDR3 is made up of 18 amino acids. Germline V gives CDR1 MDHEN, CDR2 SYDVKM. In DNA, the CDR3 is TGTGCCAGCAGTTACGGGGCCCCTACCGGGACAGGGAGCTACGAGCAGTACTTC. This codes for CASSYGAPTGTGSYEQYF.

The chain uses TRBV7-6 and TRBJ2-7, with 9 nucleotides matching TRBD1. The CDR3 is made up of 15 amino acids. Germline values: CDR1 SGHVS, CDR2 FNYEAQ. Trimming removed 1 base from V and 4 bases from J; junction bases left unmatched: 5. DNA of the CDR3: TGTGCCAGCAGCTTAGGAGGGACAGGGCTTTACGAGCAGTACTTC. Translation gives CASSLGGTGLYEQYF.

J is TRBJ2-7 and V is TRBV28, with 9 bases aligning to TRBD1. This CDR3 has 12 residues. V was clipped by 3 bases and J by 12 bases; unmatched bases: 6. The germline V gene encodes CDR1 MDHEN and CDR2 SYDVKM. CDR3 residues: CASSLDRGRSYF. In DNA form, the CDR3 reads TGTGCCAGCAGTTTGGACAGGGGCCGATCGTACTTC.

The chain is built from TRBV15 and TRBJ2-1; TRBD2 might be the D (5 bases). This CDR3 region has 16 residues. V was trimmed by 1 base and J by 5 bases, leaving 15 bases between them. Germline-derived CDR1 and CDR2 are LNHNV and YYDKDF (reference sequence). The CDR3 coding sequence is TGTGCCACCAGCAGAGTCCCTAGATCGGGGAACAATGAGCAGTTCTTC. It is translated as CATSRVPRSGNNEQFF.

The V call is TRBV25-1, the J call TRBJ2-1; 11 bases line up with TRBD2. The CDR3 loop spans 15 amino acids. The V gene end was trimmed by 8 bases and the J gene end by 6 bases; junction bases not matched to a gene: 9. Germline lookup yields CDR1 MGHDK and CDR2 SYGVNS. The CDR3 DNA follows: TGTGCCAGCCAAGAAACTAGCGGGAGTATCAATGAGCAGTTCTTC. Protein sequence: CASQETSGSINEQFF.

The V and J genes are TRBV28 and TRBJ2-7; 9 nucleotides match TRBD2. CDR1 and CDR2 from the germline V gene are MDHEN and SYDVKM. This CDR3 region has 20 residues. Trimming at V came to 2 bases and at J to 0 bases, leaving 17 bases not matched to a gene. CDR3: CASSLSWEREVQLLSYEQYF. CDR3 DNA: TGTGCCAGCAGTTTAAGTTGGGAGCGGGAGGTACAGCTCCTCTCCTACGAGCAGTACTTC.

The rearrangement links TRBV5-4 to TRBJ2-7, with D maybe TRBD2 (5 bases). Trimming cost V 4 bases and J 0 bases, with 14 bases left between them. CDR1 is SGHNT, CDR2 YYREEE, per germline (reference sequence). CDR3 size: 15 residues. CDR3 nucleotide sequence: TGTGCCAGCAGCCGGAGTATAGCGCCCTCCTACGAGCAGTACTTC. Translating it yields CASSRSIAPSYEQYF.